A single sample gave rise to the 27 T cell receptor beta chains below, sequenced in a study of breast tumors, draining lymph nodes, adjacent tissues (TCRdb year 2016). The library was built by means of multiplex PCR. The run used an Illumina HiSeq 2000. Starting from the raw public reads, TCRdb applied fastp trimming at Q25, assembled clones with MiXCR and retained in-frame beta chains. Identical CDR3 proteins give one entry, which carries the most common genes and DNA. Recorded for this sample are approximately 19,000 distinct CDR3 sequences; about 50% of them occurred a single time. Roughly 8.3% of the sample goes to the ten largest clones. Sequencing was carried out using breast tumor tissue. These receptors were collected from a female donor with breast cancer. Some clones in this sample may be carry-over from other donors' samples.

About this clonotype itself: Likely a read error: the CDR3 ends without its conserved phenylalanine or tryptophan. The CDR3 protein is CASSSGTREQFL. The CDR3 DNA follows: TGTGCCAGCAGCTCGGGGACGCGTGAGCAGTTCCTC. The V gene is TRBV11-3, the J gene TRBJ2-1; D tentatively fits TRBD1 or TRBD2 (5 bases each). The germline V gene has CDR1 SGHNT and CDR2 YENEEA. V dropped 4 bases and J dropped 9 bases, with 10 bases sitting between them. The CDR3 is made up of 12 amino acids.

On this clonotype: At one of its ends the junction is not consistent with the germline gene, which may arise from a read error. CDR3 sequence reads: CASGLRNQETQYF. The CDR3 DNA follows: TGTGCCAGCGGTTTACGGAACCAGGAGACCCAGTACTTC. V and J are TRBV12-3 or TRBV12-4 and TRBJ2-5; D not resolved. This CDR3 is built from 13 residues.

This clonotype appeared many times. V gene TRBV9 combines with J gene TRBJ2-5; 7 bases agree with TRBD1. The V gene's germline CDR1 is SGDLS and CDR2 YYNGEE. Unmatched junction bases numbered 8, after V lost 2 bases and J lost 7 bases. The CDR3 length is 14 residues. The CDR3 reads CASSVSGTEGTQYF. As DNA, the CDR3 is TGTGCCAGCAGCGTCTCCGGGACAGAGGGGACCCAGTACTTC.

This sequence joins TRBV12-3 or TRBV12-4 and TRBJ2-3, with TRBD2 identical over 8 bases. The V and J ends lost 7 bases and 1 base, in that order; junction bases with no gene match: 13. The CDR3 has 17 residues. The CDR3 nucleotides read TGTGCCAGCACCCCCCCCCGGCTAGCGGGCCGCACAGATACGCAGTATTTT. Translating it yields CASTPPRLAGRTDTQYF.

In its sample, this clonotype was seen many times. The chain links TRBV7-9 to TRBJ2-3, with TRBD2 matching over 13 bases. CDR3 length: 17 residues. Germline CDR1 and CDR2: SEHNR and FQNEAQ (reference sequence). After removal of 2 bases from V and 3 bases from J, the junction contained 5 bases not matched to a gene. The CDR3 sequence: CASSLSRTSGSTDTQYF. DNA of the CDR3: TGTGCCAGCAGCTTATCCCGGACTAGCGGGAGTACAGATACGCAGTATTTT. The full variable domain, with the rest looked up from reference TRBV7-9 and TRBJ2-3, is DTGVSQNPRHKITKRGQNVTFRCDPISEHNRLYWYRQTLGQGPEFLTYFQNEAQLEKSRLLSDRFSAERPKGSFSTLEIQRTEQGDSAMYLCASSLSRTSGSTDTQYFGPGTRLTVL.

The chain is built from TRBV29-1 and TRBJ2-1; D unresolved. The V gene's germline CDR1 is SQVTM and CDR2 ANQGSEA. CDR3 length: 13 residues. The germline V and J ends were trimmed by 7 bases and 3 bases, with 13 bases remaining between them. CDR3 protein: CSAGKGHYNEQFF. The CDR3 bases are TGCAGCGCTGGGAAGGGCCACTACAATGAGCAGTTCTTC.

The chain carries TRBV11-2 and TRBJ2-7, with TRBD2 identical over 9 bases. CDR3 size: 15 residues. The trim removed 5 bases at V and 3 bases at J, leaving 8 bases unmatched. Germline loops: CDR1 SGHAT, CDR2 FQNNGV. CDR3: CASSPSTSGYYEQYF. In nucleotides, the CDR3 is TGTGCCAGCAGCCCTTCGACTAGCGGATACTACGAGCAGTACTTC.

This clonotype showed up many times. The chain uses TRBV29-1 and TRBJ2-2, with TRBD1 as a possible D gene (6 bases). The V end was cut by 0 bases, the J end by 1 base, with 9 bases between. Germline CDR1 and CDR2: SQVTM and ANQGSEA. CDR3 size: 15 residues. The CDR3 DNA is TGCAGCGTTGAAGATCGACAGGAGAACACCGGGGAGCTGTTTTTT. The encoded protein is CSVEDRQENTGELFF.

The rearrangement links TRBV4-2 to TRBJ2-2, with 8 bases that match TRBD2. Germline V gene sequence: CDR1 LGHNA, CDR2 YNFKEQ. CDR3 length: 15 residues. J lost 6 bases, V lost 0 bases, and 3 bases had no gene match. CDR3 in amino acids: CASSQENSGAGELFF. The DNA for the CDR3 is TGTGCCAGCAGCCAAGAAAATAGCGGGGCCGGGGAGCTGTTTTTT.

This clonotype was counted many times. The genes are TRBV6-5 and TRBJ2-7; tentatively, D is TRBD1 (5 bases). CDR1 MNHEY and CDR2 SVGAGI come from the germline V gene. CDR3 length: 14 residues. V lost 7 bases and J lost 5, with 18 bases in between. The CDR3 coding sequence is TGTGCCAGCACCCCCCTGGAAGGGGTCCACGAGCAGTACTTC. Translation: CASTPLEGVHEQYF.

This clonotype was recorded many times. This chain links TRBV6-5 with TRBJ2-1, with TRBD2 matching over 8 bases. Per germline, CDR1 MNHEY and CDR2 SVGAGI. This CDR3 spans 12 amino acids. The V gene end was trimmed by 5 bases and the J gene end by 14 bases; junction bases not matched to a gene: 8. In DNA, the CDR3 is TGTGCCAGCAGTGGCCGGGAGGGCCGGGAGTTCTTC. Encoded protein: CASSGREGREFF.

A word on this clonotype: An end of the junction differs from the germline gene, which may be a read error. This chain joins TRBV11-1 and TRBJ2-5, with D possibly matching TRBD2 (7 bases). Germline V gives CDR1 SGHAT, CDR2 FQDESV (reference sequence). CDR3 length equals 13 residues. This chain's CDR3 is CACSPAGAETQYF. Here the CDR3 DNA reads TGTGCCTGCAGCCCCGCGGGGGCGGAGACCCAGTACTTC. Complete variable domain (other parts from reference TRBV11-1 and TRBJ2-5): EAEVAQSPRYKITEKSQAVAFWCDPISGHATLYWYRQILGQGPELLVQFQDESVVDDSQLPKDRFSAERLKGVDSTLKIQPAELGDSAMYLCACSPAGAETQYFGPGTRLLVL.

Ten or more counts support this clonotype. Here the CDR3 DNA reads TGTGCCAGCAGTAGGCTCCGGGGCAATTTAGCGATGAGCACAGATACGCAGTATTTT. Protein: CASSRLRGNLAMSTDTQYF. The chain uses TRBV12-3 or TRBV12-4 and TRBJ2-3; tentatively, D is TRBD1 or TRBD2 (5 bases each). CDR3 length: 19 residues. The V and J ends lost 5 bases and 0 bases respectively, with 24 bases between them.

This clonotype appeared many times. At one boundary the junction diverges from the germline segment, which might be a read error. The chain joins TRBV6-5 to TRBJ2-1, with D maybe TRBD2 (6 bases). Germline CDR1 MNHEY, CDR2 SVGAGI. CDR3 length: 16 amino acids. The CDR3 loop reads CANSYSMEGPQNEQFF. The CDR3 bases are TGTGCCAACAGTTACTCGATGGAGGGCCCACAGAATGAGCAGTTCTTC.

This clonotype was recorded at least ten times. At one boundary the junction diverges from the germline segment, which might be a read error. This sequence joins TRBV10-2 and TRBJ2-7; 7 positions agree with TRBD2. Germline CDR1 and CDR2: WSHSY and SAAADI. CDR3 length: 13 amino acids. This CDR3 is CASTRGREFERYF. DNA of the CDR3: TGCGCCAGCACTCGGGGGAGGGAATTCGAGCGGTACTTC.

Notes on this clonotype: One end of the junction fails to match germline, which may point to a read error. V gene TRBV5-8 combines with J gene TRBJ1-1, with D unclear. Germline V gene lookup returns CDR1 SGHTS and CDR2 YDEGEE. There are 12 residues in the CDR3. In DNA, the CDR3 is TGTGCCAGCAGCCCCTCGAACCCTGAAGCTTTCTTT. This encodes CASSPSNPEAFF.

This CDR3 reads CASSLAVWVTGLAGPYNEQFF. The CDR3 nucleotides read TGTGCCAGCAGCTTAGCGGTTTGGGTAACGGGACTAGCGGGGCCCTACAATGAGCAGTTCTTC. The chain uses TRBV7-2 and TRBJ2-1; 13 nucleotides align to TRBD2. Germline V gene data show CDR1 as SGHTA and CDR2 as FQGNSA. CDR3 length: 21 residues. Trimming cost V 0 bases and J 2 bases; bases outside gene matches: 13.

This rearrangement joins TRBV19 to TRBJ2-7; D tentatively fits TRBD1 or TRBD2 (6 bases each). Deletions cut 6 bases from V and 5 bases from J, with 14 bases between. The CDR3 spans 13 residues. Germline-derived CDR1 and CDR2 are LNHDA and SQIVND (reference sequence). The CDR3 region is CASRGGRAHEQYF. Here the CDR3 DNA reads TGTGCCAGTAGGGGGGGCAGGGCCCACGAGCAGTACTTC.

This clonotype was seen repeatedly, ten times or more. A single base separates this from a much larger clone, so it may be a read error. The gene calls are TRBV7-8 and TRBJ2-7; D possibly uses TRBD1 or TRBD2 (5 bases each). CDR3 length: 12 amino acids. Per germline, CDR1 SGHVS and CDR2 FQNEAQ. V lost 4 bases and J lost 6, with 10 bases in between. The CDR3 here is CASSSHGAEQYF. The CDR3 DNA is TGTGCCAGCAGCTCCCACGGGGCCGAGCAGTACTTC.

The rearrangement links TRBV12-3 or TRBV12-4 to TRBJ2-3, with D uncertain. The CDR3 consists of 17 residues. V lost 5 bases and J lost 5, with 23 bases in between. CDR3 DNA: TGTGCCAGCAGTGCCAGCAGCAAACTCAATCGGGTAGATACGCAGTATTTT. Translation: CASSASSKLNRVDTQYF.

CDR3 coding DNA: TGTGCCAGCAATCGGGCAGGGGTGGAAGATACGCAGTATTTT. It yields the protein CASNRAGVEDTQYF. The rearrangement joins TRBV28 to TRBJ2-3, with D maybe TRBD1 (6 bases). Germline CDR1 is MDHEN and CDR2 is SYDVKM. V was trimmed by 7 bases and J by 5 bases, leaving 16 bases between them. The CDR3 runs to 14 residues. The variable domain in full, completed from reference TRBV28 and TRBJ2-3, reads DVKVTQSSRYLVKRTGEKVFLECVQDMDHENMFWYRQDPGLGLRLIYFSYDVKMKEKGDIPEGYSVSREKKERFSLILESASTNQTSMYLCASNRAGVEDTQYFGPGTRLTVL.

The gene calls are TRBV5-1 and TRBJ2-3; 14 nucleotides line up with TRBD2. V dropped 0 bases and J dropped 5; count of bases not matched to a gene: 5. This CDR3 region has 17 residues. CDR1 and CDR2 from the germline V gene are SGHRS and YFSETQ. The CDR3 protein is CASSLGLAGGLGDTQYF. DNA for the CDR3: TGCGCCAGCAGCTTGGGACTAGCGGGAGGGCTGGGAGATACGCAGTATTTT.

The CDR3 DNA reads TGCAGTGCTAGTCTCTGGGGGCGGTACAATGAGCAGTATTTT. Translation: CSASLWGRYNEQYF. The V gene is TRBV20-1, the J gene TRBJ2-3; the D gene is possibly TRBD1 (6 bases). CDR1 is DFQATT and CDR2 is SNEGSKA in the germline V gene (reference sequence). The CDR3 has 14 amino acids. V was clipped by 3 bases and J by 11 bases, with 21 bases between them.

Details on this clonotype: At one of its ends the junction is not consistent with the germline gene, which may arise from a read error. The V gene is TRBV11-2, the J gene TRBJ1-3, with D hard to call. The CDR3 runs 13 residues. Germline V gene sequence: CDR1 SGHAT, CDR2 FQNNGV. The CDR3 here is CASSLNSGTTIYF. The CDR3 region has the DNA TGTGCCAGCAGCCTTAACTCTGGAACCACCATATATTTT.

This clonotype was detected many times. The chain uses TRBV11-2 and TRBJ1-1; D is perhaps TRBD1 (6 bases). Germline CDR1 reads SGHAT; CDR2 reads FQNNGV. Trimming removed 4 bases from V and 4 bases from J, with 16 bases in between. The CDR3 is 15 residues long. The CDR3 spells CASSSTGDTLTEAFF. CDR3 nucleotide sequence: TGTGCCAGCAGCTCAACCGGGGACACCCTCACTGAAGCTTTCTTT.

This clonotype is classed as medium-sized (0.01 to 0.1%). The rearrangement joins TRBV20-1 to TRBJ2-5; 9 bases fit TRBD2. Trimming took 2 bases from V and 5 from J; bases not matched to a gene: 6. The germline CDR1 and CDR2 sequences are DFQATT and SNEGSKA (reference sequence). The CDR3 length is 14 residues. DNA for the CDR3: TGCAGTGCTAGACGGGCGGGAGGGCTGGAGACCCAGTACTTC. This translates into CSARRAGGLETQYF.

The CDR3 nucleotides read TGTGCCAGCTCACGCGGGACTGGCGGGCGGAACGAGCAGTACTTC. As protein: CASSRGTGGRNEQYF. The V gene is TRBV7-8, the J gene TRBJ2-7, with D maybe TRBD2 (6 bases). CDR3 size: 15 residues. Germline V lookup: CDR1 SGHVS, CDR2 FQNEAQ. V lost 8 bases and J 5 bases, leaving 22 bases between the germline ends.